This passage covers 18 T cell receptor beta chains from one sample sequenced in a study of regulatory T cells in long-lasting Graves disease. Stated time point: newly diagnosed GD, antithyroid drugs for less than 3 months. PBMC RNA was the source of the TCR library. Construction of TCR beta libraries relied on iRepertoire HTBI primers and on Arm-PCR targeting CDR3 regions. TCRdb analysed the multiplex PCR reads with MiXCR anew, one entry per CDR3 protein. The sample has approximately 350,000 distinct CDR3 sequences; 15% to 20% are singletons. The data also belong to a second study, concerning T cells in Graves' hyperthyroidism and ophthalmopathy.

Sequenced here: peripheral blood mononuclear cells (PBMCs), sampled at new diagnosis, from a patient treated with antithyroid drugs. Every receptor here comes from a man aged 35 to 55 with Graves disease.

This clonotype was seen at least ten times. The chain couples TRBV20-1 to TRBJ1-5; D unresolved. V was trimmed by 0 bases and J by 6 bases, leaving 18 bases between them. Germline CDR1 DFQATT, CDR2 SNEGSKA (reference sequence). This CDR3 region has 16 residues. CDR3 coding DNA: TGCAGTGCTAGAGATAGAGGGCAGGAGCGAGCTCAGCCCCAGCATTTT. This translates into CSARDRGQERAQPQHF.

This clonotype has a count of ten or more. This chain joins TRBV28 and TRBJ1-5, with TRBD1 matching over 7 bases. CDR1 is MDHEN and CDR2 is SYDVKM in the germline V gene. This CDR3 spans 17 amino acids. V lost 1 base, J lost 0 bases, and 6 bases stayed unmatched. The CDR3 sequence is CASSLFMGQYSNQPQHF. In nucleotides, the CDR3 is TGTGCCAGCAGTTTATTCATGGGACAGTATAGCAATCAGCCCCAGCATTTT. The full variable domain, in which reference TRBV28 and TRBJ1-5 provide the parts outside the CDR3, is DVKVTQSSRYLVKRTGEKVFLECVQDMDHENMFWYRQDPGLGLRLIYFSYDVKMKEKGDIPEGYSVSREKKERFSLILESASTNQTSMYLCASSLFMGQYSNQPQHFGDGTRLSIL.

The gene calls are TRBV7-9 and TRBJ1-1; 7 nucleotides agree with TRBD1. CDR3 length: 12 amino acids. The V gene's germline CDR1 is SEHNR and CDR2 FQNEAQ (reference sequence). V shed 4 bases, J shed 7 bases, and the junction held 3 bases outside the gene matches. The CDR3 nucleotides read TGTGCCAGCAGCTCCAGACAGGGTGAAGCTTTCTTT. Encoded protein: CASSSRQGEAFF.

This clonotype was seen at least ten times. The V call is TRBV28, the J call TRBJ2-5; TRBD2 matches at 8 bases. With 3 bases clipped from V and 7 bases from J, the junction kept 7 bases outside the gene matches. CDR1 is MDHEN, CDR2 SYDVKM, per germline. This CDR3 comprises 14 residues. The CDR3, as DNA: TGTGCCAGCAGTTTTCCTGTGACTAGCGCGACCCAGTACTTC. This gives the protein CASSFPVTSATQYF.

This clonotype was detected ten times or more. CDR3 in amino acids: CSARDRTSGGGTQYF. As DNA, the CDR3 is TGCAGTGCTAGAGATCGAACTAGCGGGGGGGGTACGCAGTATTTT. The chain has TRBV20-1 and TRBJ2-3; 13 bases agree with TRBD2. The CDR3 sequence is 15 residues long. Germline V gene data show CDR1 as DFQATT and CDR2 as SNEGSKA (reference sequence). V dropped 0 bases and J dropped 8; count of bases not matched to a gene: 5.

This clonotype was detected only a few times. The CDR3 region is CASSLDRVNIQYF. The CDR3 region has the DNA TGTGCCAGCAGCTTAGATCGAGTAAACATTCAGTACTTC. The V and J genes are TRBV7-2 and TRBJ2-4; no firm D call. This CDR3 is 13 amino acids long. CDR1 is SGHTA, CDR2 FQGNSA, per germline. The germline V and J ends were trimmed by 1 base and 6 bases, with 7 bases remaining between them.

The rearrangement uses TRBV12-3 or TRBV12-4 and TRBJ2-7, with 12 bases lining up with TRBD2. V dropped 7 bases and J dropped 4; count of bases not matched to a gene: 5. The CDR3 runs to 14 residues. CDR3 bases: TGTGCCAGCACCGTGACTAGCGGGAGTTACGAGCAGTACTTC. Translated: CASTVTSGSYEQYF.

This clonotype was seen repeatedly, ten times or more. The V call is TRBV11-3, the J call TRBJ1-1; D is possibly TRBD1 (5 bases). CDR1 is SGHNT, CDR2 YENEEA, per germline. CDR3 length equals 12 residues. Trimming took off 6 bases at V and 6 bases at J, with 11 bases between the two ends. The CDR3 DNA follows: TGTGCCAGCAGTCCGGGGGGGGCTGAAGCTTTCTTT. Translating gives CASSPGGAEAFF.

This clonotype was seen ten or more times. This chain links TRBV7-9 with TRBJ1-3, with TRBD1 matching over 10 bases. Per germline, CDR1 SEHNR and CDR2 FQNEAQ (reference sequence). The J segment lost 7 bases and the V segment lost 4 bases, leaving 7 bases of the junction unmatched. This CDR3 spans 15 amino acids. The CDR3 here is CASSSGQGRRNTIYF. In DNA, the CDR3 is TGTGCCAGCAGCTCGGGACAGGGGCGTCGGAACACCATATATTTT.

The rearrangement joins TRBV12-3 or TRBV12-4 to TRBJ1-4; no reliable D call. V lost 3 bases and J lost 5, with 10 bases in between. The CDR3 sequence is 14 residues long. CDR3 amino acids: CASSFGLANEKLFF. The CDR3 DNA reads TGTGCCAGCAGTTTCGGGCTTGCCAATGAAAAACTGTTTTTT.

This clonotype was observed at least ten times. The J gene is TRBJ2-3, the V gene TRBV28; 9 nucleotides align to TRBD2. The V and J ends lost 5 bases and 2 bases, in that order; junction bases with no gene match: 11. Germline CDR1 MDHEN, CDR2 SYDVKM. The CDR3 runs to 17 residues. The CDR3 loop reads CASSPQSAGGDTDTQYF. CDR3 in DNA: TGTGCCAGCAGTCCCCAATCAGCGGGGGGTGACACAGATACGCAGTATTTT.

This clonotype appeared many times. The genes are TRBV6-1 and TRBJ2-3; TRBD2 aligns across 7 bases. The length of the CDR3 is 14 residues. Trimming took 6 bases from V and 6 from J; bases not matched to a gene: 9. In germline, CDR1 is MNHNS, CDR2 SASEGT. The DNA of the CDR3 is TGTGCCAGCAGGTCGCGGGGGTCGGGGGATACGCAGTATTTT. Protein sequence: CASRSRGSGDTQYF.

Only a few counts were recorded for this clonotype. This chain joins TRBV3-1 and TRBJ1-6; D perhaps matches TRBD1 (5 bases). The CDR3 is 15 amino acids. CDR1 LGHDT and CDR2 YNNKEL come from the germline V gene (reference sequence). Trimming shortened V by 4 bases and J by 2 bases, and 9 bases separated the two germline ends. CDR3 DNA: TGTGCCAGCAGCCCGGGACGGGCCTATAATTCACCCCTCCACTTT. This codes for CASSPGRAYNSPLHF.

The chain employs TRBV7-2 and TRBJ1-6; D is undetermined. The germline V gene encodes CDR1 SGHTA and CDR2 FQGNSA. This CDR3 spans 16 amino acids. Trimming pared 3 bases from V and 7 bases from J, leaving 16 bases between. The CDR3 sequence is CASSFSITDRNSPLHF. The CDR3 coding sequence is TGTGCCAGCAGCTTTTCTATAACCGACCGGAATTCACCCCTCCACTTT.

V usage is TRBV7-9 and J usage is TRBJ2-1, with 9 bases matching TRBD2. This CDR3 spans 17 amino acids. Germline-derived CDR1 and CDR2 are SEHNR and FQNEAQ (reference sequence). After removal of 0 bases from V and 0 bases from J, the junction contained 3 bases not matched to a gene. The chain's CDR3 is CASSLAVRGGSYNEQFF. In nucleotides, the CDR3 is TGTGCCAGCAGCTTAGCGGTGCGGGGGGGCTCCTACAATGAGCAGTTCTTC.

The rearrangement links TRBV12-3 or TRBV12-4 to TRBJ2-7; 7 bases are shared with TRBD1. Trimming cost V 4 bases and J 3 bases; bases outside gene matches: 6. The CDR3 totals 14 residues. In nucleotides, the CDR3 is TGTGCCAGCAGTTACCTGACAGGGTACTACGAGCAGTACTTC. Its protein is CASSYLTGYYEQYF.

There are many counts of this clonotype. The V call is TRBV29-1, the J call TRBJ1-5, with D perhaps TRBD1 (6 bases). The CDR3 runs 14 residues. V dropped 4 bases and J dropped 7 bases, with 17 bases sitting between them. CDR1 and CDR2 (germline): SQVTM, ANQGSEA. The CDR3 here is CSVGGQFDGQPQHF. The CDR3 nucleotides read TGCAGCGTTGGCGGACAGTTTGATGGGCAGCCCCAGCATTTT.

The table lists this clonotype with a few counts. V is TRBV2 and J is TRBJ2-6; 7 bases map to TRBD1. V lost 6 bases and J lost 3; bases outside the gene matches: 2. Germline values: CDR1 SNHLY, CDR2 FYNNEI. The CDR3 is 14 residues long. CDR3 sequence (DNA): TGTGCCAGCAGAACAGGGGTTGGGGCCAACGTCCTGACTTTC. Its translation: CASRTGVGANVLTF.